These 26 T cell receptor beta chains were sequenced from one sample in a study of patients and donors after allogeneic stem cell transplantation. TCRdb passed the RT-PCR reads through MiXCR, listing each CDR3 protein once. The table lists some 1,800 distinct CDR3 sequences, 14% of them singletons, with about 13% in the top ten. The sequencing sample was made of blood, either unsorted or a sorted T cell fraction (not recorded which). These receptors were taken from a human donor who was either an allogeneic HSCT recipient or a stem cell or donor lymphocyte infusion donor (not recorded which). It is not recorded whose cells these are; they may come from a transplant donor.

By sample share, this clonotype is medium-sized. J is TRBJ1-4 and V is TRBV5-1, with a possible D match to TRBD1 (5 bases). V was shortened by 3 bases and J by 8 bases, with 11 bases between the two germline ends. The CDR3 runs to 13 residues. Germline V gives CDR1 SGHRS, CDR2 YFSETQ. The CDR3 sequence: CASSSQGSEKLFF. CDR3 DNA: TGCGCCAGCAGCTCCCAGGGTAGCGAAAAACTGTTTTTT. Looking up the rest from reference TRBV5-1 and TRBJ1-4 gives the full variable domain: KAGVTQTPRYLIKTRGQQVTLSCSPISGHRSVSWYQQTPGQGLQFLFEYFSETQRNKGNFPGRFSGRQFSNSRSEMNVSTLELGDSALYLCASSSQGSEKLFFGSGTQLSVL.

The V call is TRBV6-1, the J call TRBJ1-1; 12 bases are a match to TRBD1. The V segment lost 6 bases and the J segment 4 bases; nucleotides outside the gene matches: 6. Germline CDR1 and CDR2: MNHNS and SASEGT. This CDR3 is built from 15 residues. CDR3 sequence reads: CASSLPGQGATEAFF. For the CDR3, the DNA is TGTGCCAGCAGCCTTCCGGGACAGGGGGCCACTGAAGCTTTCTTT.

This clonotype was seen a handful of times. This chain connects TRBV10-3 to TRBJ2-5; tentatively, D is TRBD2 (5 bases). V gave up 3 bases and J gave up 0 bases, with 8 bases separating them. Germline V lookup: CDR1 ENHRY, CDR2 SYGVKD. This CDR3 has 14 residues. This CDR3 is CAISDSAYQETQYF. The CDR3 DNA sequence: TGTGCCATCAGTGATAGCGCGTACCAAGAGACCCAGTACTTC.

There are a few counts of this clonotype. The chain joins TRBV5-1 to TRBJ2-7, with TRBD1 matching 7 bases. CDR3 length: 13 amino acids. V lost 5 bases and J lost 6; bases outside the gene matches: 8. The germline V gene encodes CDR1 SGHRS and CDR2 YFSETQ. The CDR3, as DNA: TGCGCCAGCAGTTTTGCCGGGACAGCCGAGCAGTACGTC. It codes for CASSFAGTAEQYV.

This clonotype was seen a few times. The chain is built from TRBV6-1 and TRBJ1-2; unclear D gene. Germline V CDR1 and CDR2: MNHNS, SASEGT. The V and J ends lost 6 bases and 4 bases respectively, with 12 bases between them. CDR3 length equals 13 residues. CDR3: CASSSRIGYGYTF. CDR3 bases: TGTGCCAGCAGCTCCCGGATAGGCTATGGCTACACCTTC.

The chain employs TRBV4-3 and TRBJ1-1; D unclear. The ends were cut back, 0 bases at V and 1 base at J, with 3 bases in the middle. Germline CDR1 LGHNA, CDR2 YSLEER. The CDR3 spans 13 residues. The CDR3 is CASSQERNTEAFF. CDR3 in DNA: TGCGCCAGCAGCCAAGAGAGGAACACTGAAGCTTTCTTT.

This clonotype was counted a few times. The V and J genes are TRBV7-9 and TRBJ2-5, with D unclear. This CDR3 contains 14 residues. Germline V gene lookup returns CDR1 SEHNR and CDR2 FQNEAQ (reference sequence). The ends were cut back, 5 bases at V and 2 bases at J, with 12 bases in the middle. The CDR3 here is CASSPQRAQETQYF. CDR3 DNA sequence: TGTGCCAGCAGCCCGCAGAGAGCACAAGAGACCCAGTACTTC.

By sample fraction, this clonotype is large (0.1 to 1%). The chain carries TRBV11-2 and TRBJ2-1, with 9 bases aligning to TRBD2. V gave up 0 bases and J gave up 9 bases; unmatched junction bases: 3. The germline V gene has CDR1 SGHAT and CDR2 FQNNGV. The CDR3 is made up of 14 amino acids. The CDR3 nucleotides read TGTGCCAGCAGCTTAGATGTGACTAGCGGTGAGCAGTTCTTC. This codes for CASSLDVTSGEQFF.

This rearrangement joins TRBV3-1 to TRBJ2-5; D unresolved. The germline V and J ends were trimmed by 3 bases and 2 bases, with 13 bases remaining between them. The germline gives CDR1 LGHDT, CDR2 YNNKEL (reference sequence). CDR3 size: 15 residues. CDR3 residues: CASSHLNYGQETQYF. The CDR3 coding sequence is TGTGCCAGCAGCCACCTTAACTACGGGCAAGAGACCCAGTACTTC.

This clonotype is categorized as large (0.1 to 1%). This chain connects TRBV6-6 to TRBJ1-5; D ambiguous. The germline gives CDR1 MNHNY, CDR2 SVGAGI (reference sequence). The CDR3 contains 12 residues. With 5 bases removed from V and 4 bases from J, the gap between germline ends came to 6 bases. As DNA, the CDR3 is TGTGCCAGCAGTCCGTGGAATCAGCCCCAGCATTTT. Translation: CASSPWNQPQHF.

This clonotype is labeled as medium-sized (0.01 to 0.1%). The chain uses TRBV12-3 or TRBV12-4 and TRBJ1-2; TRBD1 aligns across 9 bases. The CDR3 is 14 residues long. Trimming cost V 6 bases and J 8 bases; bases outside gene matches: 10. CDR3 sequence: CASSPGQGMEGYTF. In DNA, the CDR3 is TGTGCCAGCAGCCCGGGACAGGGAATGGAGGGCTACACCTTC.

This clonotype was counted between two and nine times. J is TRBJ1-2 and V is TRBV20-1; possibly TRBD1 for D (5 bases). V was pared by 8 bases and J by 3 bases, with 10 bases between. CDR3 length: 11 residues. Germline V gene sequence: CDR1 DFQATT, CDR2 SNEGSKA (reference sequence). CDR3 amino acids: CSPTGDYGYTF. The CDR3 nucleotides read TGCAGTCCCACGGGGGACTATGGCTACACCTTC.

This clonotype is large in the sample. The chain uses TRBV20-1 and TRBJ2-3; 7 bases are shared with TRBD2. In germline, CDR1 is DFQATT, CDR2 SNEGSKA (reference sequence). Trimming removed 6 bases from V and 0 bases from J; junction bases left unmatched: 6. This CDR3 comprises 14 residues. The CDR3 region has the DNA TGCAGTGCACAGCCAGCGGGGAGCACAGATACGCAGTATTTT. It specifies CSAQPAGSTDTQYF.

The gene calls are TRBV5-5 and TRBJ2-5; D perhaps matches TRBD1 (5 bases). V lost 4 bases and J lost 0, with 10 bases in between. This CDR3 is 14 amino acids long. Germline CDR1 and CDR2: SGHKS and YYEKEE (reference sequence). CDR3 DNA: TGTGCCAGCAGCCACAGGACGGACCAAGAGACCCAGTACTTC. Translating gives CASSHRTDQETQYF.

This clonotype is classed as medium-sized. The chain couples TRBV11-3 to TRBJ2-3, with D unresolved. The CDR3 spans 14 residues. Between the trimmed V and J ends, which lost 1 base and 0 bases, there was a span of 5 bases. Germline-derived CDR1 and CDR2 are SGHNT and YENEEA. CDR3 loop: CASSLGRSTDTQYF. In nucleotides, the CDR3 is TGTGCCAGCAGCTTAGGACGTAGCACAGATACGCAGTATTTT.

This clonotype was detected only a few times. The chain employs TRBV11-2 and TRBJ2-7, with D possibly TRBD1 on 6 matching bases. Per the germline V gene, CDR1 is SGHAT and CDR2 is FQNNGV. This CDR3 comprises 13 residues. V dropped 6 bases and J dropped 7 bases, with 16 bases sitting between them. The CDR3 protein is CASSTGQPAEQYF. Written as DNA, the CDR3 is TGTGCCAGCAGTACCGGACAGCCGGCGGAGCAGTACTTC.

The chain is built from TRBV6-4 and TRBJ2-7; TRBD2 matches 7 bases. V shed 8 bases, J shed 4 bases, and the junction held 14 bases outside the gene matches. CDR1 is MRHNA, CDR2 SNTAGT, per germline. The CDR3 runs to 15 residues. The CDR3 bases are TGTGCCAGCTGTCTCTGTGGGCGGGGGAAGTACGAGCAGTACGTC. Amino acids: CASCLCGRGKYEQYV.

The sample holds a few counts of this clonotype. The V and J genes are TRBV12-3 or TRBV12-4 and TRBJ2-1; 9 bases line up with TRBD2. The CDR3 length is 16 residues. V shed 2 bases, J shed 7 bases, and the junction held 9 bases outside the gene matches. The CDR3 loop is CASSLSGRGGRNEQFF. The CDR3 DNA reads TGTGCCAGCAGTTTAAGCGGGCGGGGGGGCCGGAATGAGCAGTTCTTC.

The chain recombines TRBV12-3 or TRBV12-4 with TRBJ2-7; tentatively, D is TRBD1 (5 bases). The CDR3 spans 14 residues. The ends were cut back, 7 bases at V and 1 base at J, with 14 bases in the middle. Here the CDR3 reads CASTNQGRSYEQYF. DNA for the CDR3: TGTGCCAGCACCAATCAGGGAAGGTCCTACGAGCAGTACTTC.

This clonotype came up a few times. V gene TRBV7-6 combines with J gene TRBJ2-1; 9 bases match TRBD2. With V trimmed by 4 bases and J by 7 bases, 8 bases remained unmatched. CDR1 and CDR2 (germline): SGHVS, FNYEAQ. This CDR3 spans 15 amino acids. CDR3 loop: CASSSGGGGANEQFF. The CDR3 bases are TGTGCCAGCAGCTCCGGCGGCGGGGGGGCAAATGAGCAGTTCTTC.

This chain uses TRBV12-3 or TRBV12-4 with TRBJ2-2; possible D gene TRBD1, 5 bases. The CDR3 is 16 amino acids. Trimming left V 2 bases short and J 1 base short, with 11 bases between. This chain's CDR3 is CASSLLDRLNTGELFF. In DNA, the CDR3 is TGTGCCAGCAGTTTATTAGACAGACTGAACACCGGGGAGCTGTTTTTT.

This clonotype is large (0.1 to 1%). V and J are TRBV6-6 and TRBJ2-7; no reliable D call. Trimming took off 6 bases at V and 2 bases at J, with 5 bases between the two ends. CDR1 is MNHNY, CDR2 SVGAGI, per germline (reference sequence). The CDR3 spans 11 residues. As DNA, the CDR3 is TGTGCCAGCAGCTCTGCCTACGAGCAGTACTTC. Translated: CASSSAYEQYF.

This clonotype is medium-sized (0.01 to 0.1%). The gene calls are TRBV29-1 and TRBJ1-5; D might be TRBD1 (5 bases). Germline CDR1 reads SQVTM; CDR2 reads ANQGSEA. Trimming cost V 7 bases and J 6 bases, with 16 bases left between them. The CDR3 sequence is 13 residues long. In nucleotides, the CDR3 is TGCAGCGCCGGTGCAGGGCAGGGTCAGCCCCAGCATTTT. It encodes CSAGAGQGQPQHF. The full variable domain, with the rest looked up from reference TRBV29-1 and TRBJ1-5, is SAVISQKPSRDICQRGTSLTIQCQVDSQVTMMFWYRQQPGQSLTLIATANQGSEATYESGFVIDKFPISRPNLTFSTLTVSNMSPEDSSIYLCSAGAGQGQPQHFGDGTRLSIL.

This clonotype qualifies as large. The rearrangement uses TRBV27 and TRBJ2-3; 12 nucleotides agree with TRBD2. CDR3 length: 17 residues. Germline V gives CDR1 MNHEY, CDR2 SMNVEV (reference sequence). The ends lost 0 bases at V and 7 bases at J; junction bases unmatched: 8. The CDR3: CASSLSIGTSGSNTQYF. For the CDR3, the DNA is TGTGCCAGCAGTTTATCGATAGGGACTAGCGGGTCAAATACGCAGTATTTT.

This clonotype is medium-sized within its sample. The chain has TRBV10-3 and TRBJ2-1; tentatively, D is TRBD1 or TRBD2 (5 bases each). Germline loops: CDR1 ENHRY, CDR2 SYGVKD. Trimming cost V 0 bases and J 9 bases, with 6 bases left between them. The CDR3 has 12 residues. This CDR3 reads CAISESGVEQFF. CDR3 nucleotides: TGTGCCATCAGTGAGTCGGGGGTTGAGCAGTTCTTC.

This clonotype was seen more than once but under ten times. The chain couples TRBV7-6 to TRBJ2-3; possible D gene TRBD1, 6 bases. Trimming took 5 bases from V and 6 from J, leaving 12 bases between them. The CDR3 covers 13 residues. In germline, CDR1 is SGHVS, CDR2 FNYEAQ. The CDR3 DNA follows: TGTGCCAGCAGCCCCGGGACAAGGGATACGCAGTATTTT. This translates into CASSPGTRDTQYF.